A single sample gave rise to the 11 T cell receptor beta chains below, sequenced in a study of T-cell memory formation after mild COVID-19. TCRdb recomputed calls from the 5' RACE reads with MiXCR, one row per CDR3 protein. The data show over 400,000 distinct CDR3 sequences, 20% to 30% seen once. The sequenced sample consisted of PBMCs or a T cell subset sorted from them (not recorded which). The source is an adult woman who had mild COVID-19 (a few samples of this study predate the infection). Cell type and time point are not known.

J is TRBJ2-5 and V is TRBV11-2; D perhaps matches TRBD1 (6 bases). Germline assignment: CDR1 SGHAT and CDR2 FQNNGV. This CDR3 is built from 16 residues. V lost 1 base and J lost 2, with 14 bases in between. In nucleotides, the CDR3 is TGTGCCAGCAGCTTAGTTTTGGACAGCCTACAAGAGACCCAGTACTTC. As protein: CASSLVLDSLQETQYF.

This rearrangement joins TRBV14 to TRBJ2-1; D is unresolved. Trimming removed 5 bases at V and 4 bases at J, with 12 bases between. The CDR3 is 14 residues long. Germline V gene data show CDR1 as SGHDN and CDR2 as FVKESK. CDR3 coding DNA: TGTGCCAGCAGCTACTCAGCTCGGTACAATGAGCAGTTCTTC. As protein: CASSYSARYNEQFF.

Only a few counts were recorded for this clonotype. The chain has TRBV24-1 and TRBJ2-2; weak D call: TRBD2 (6 bases). Germline CDR1 and CDR2: KGHDR and SFDVKD. CDR3 length: 13 amino acids. V lost 8 bases to trimming and J lost 1 base, with 7 bases between them. The CDR3 DNA reads TGTGCCACCACTAGCGAGAACACCGGGGAGCTGTTTTTT. Translation gives CATTSENTGELFF.

This clonotype has only a few counts. CDR3 in DNA: TGTGCCAGCAGTGAGGGGGGGGCGATTATATACGAGCAGTACTTC. Protein: CASSEGGAIIYEQYF. The rearrangement uses TRBV6-1 and TRBJ2-7, with D perhaps TRBD2 (7 bases). The CDR3 loop spans 15 amino acids. Per the germline V gene, CDR1 is MNHNS and CDR2 is SASEGT. Deletions cut 3 bases from V and 4 bases from J, with 16 bases between.

This clonotype was detected a few times. This chain connects TRBV15 to TRBJ2-1; 9 nucleotides align to TRBD2. This CDR3 is built from 14 residues. The junction had 6 bases not matched to a gene; V was cut back by 8 bases and J by 4 bases. Germline V lookup: CDR1 LNHNV, CDR2 YYDKDF (reference sequence). The CDR3 spells CATAGGPGYNEQFF. The CDR3, as DNA: TGTGCCACCGCGGGGGGGCCCGGATACAATGAGCAGTTCTTC.

V usage is TRBV20-1 and J usage is TRBJ2-3, with TRBD2 matching over 7 bases. Germline V gene sequence: CDR1 DFQATT, CDR2 SNEGSKA (reference sequence). V gave up 4 bases and J gave up 4 bases; unmatched junction bases: 2. The CDR3 has 12 residues. This chain's CDR3 is CSAMRESDTQYF. CDR3 DNA sequence: TGCAGTGCTATGCGGGAGTCAGATACGCAGTATTTT.

This chain uses TRBV7-8 with TRBJ2-7; D is uncertain. The CDR3 is 15 residues long. Trimming took 4 bases from V and 1 from J, leaving 14 bases between them. The germline V gene encodes CDR1 SGHVS and CDR2 FQNEAQ. CDR3 bases: TGTGCCAGCAGCTCCCCGGACGGACGATCCTACGAGCAGTACTTC. Translating gives CASSSPDGRSYEQYF.

This clonotype was detected a few times. The chain combines TRBV29-1 with TRBJ1-2, with 10 bases lining up with TRBD1. This CDR3 spans 12 amino acids. V shed 6 bases, J shed 8 bases, and the junction held 6 bases outside the gene matches. Germline lookup yields CDR1 SQVTM and CDR2 ANQGSEA. CDR3 amino acids: CSVPGQGFGYTF. The CDR3 coding sequence is TGCAGCGTCCCGGGACAGGGGTTCGGCTACACCTTC. Variable domain in full (rest from reference TRBV29-1 and TRBJ1-2): SAVISQKPSRDICQRGTSLTIQCQVDSQVTMMFWYRQQPGQSLTLIATANQGSEATYESGFVIDKFPISRPNLTFSTLTVSNMSPEDSSIYLCSVPGQGFGYTFGSGTRLTVV.

This clonotype has a handful of counts. The V gene is TRBV27, the J gene TRBJ2-1, with D tentatively TRBD2 (7 bases). CDR3 size: 16 residues. The V gene's germline CDR1 is MNHEY and CDR2 SMNVEV (reference sequence). V lost 0 bases and J 5 bases, leaving 14 bases between the germline ends. CDR3 nucleotide sequence: TGTGCCAGCAGTTTATCGCCGGCGGGGGCAGACAATGAGCAGTTCTTC. Its translation: CASSLSPAGADNEQFF.

J is TRBJ2-7 and V is TRBV7-9, with D tentatively TRBD1 or TRBD2 (5 bases each). The CDR3 extends over 14 amino acids. Germline loops: CDR1 SEHNR, CDR2 FQNEAQ (reference sequence). Trimming removed 0 bases from V and 5 bases from J, with 11 bases in between. The CDR3 DNA follows: TGTGCCAGCAGCTTAGCGGGACGTAGCCACGAGCAGTACTTC. The encoded protein is CASSLAGRSHEQYF.

The chain is built from TRBV9 and TRBJ1-1; D is ambiguous. CDR3 length: 16 residues. CDR1 is SGDLS, CDR2 YYNGEE, per germline. Trimming cost V 0 bases and J 0 bases, with 12 bases left between them. The CDR3 DNA is TGTGCCAGCAGCGTAGGAGCGGGCGGACTGAACACTGAAGCTTTCTTT. Its protein product is CASSVGAGGLNTEAFF.